The sequence of this T cell receptor beta chain was determined in a study of CD8+CD57+ T cells in acquired aplastic anemia. For this clonotype: The antigen is not known.

For CDR3 and TCR beta VDJ profiling, genomic DNA was the template used. TCRdb re-derived calls from the reads in MiXCR, one entry per CDR3 protein. Among about 160,000 distinct CDR3 sequences listed, 71% were seen once. Patients chosen for sequencing had CD8+CD57+ cells that had expanded, as shown by flow cytometry. The CDR3 is made up of 14 amino acids. V shed 1 base and J shed 5 bases, with 9 bases lying between them. Germline V lookup: CDR1 SEHNR, CDR2 FQNEAQ (reference sequence). Study findings and constraints: No significant difference in CD8+ Simpson's diversity was found between patients and controls.

This chain links TRBV7-9 with TRBJ1-5; D not resolved. Sequenced sample: sorted CD4+, CD8+, or CD8+CD57+ T cells (not recorded which) from PBMCs. This receptor was taken from a human donor with aplastic anemia. The CDR3 reads CASSLGRTDQPQHF. For the CDR3, the DNA is TGTGCCAGCAGCTTAGGCAGGACGGATCAGCCCCAGCATTTT.